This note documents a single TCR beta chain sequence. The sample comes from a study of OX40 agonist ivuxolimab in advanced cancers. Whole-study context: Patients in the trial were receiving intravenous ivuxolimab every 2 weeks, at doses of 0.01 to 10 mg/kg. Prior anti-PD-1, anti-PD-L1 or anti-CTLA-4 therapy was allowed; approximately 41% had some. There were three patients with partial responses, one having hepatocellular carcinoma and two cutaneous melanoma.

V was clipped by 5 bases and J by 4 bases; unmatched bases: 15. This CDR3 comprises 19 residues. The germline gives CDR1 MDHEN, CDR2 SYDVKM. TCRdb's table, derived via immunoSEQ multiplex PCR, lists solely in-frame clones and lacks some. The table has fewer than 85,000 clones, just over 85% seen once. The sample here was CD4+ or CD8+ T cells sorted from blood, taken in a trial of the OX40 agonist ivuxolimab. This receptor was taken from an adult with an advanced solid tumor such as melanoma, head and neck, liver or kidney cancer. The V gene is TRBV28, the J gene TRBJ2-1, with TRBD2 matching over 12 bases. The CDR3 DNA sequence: TGTGCCAGCAGTGTCGGACTAGCGGGGAGACTATTGTTATACAATGAGCAGTTCTTC. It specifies CASSVGLAGRLLLYNEQFF.